This TCR beta chain was sequenced during a study of human T cells and chemical hapten exposure. Study results and caveats: Expanded TCRs were compared with controls, and the expanded TCRs formed significantly more large CDR3 similarity clusters.

The sample's time point: patch test 1, 2 weeks after DPC sensitization. Indicated treatment: therapeutic diphenylcyclopropenone sensitization with weekly scalp DPC. The sample holds a few counts of this clonotype. The antigen remains undetermined. Germline CDR1 is MNHEY and CDR2 is SVGEGT. Trimming removed 5 bases from V and 8 bases from J; junction bases left unmatched: 5. The CDR3 is 12 amino acids. Individual cDNA molecules in this library carried unique molecular identifiers. TCRdb processed the RACE reads anew with MiXCR; each CDR3 protein has one entry. The sample records around 110,000 distinct CDR3 sequences, over 10% being singletons.

The TCR was taken from a woman aged 45-59 years with alopecia areata. Some clones in this sample may be carry-over from other donors' samples. This rearrangement joins TRBV6-2 or TRBV6-3 to TRBJ1-1; 7 positions agree with TRBD1. This material consisted of whole blood, taken in connection with sensitization to the hapten diphenylcyclopropenone (DPC). CDR3 DNA: TGTGCCAGCAGTCCACAGGGGTACGAAGCTTTCTTT. It is translated as CASSPQGYEAFF.